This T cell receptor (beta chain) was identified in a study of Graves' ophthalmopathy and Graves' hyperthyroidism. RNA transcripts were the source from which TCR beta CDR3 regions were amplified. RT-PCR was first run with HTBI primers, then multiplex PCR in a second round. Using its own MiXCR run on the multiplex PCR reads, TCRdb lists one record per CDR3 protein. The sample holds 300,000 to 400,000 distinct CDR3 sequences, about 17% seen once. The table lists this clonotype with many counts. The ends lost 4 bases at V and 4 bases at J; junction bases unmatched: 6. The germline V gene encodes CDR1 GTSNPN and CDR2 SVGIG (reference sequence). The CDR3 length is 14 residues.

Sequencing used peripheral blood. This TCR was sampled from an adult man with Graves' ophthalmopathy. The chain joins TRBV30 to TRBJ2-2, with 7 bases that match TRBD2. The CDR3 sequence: CAWKGLSGTGELFF. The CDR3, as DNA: TGTGCCTGGAAGGGACTATCGGGCACCGGGGAGCTGTTTTTT.